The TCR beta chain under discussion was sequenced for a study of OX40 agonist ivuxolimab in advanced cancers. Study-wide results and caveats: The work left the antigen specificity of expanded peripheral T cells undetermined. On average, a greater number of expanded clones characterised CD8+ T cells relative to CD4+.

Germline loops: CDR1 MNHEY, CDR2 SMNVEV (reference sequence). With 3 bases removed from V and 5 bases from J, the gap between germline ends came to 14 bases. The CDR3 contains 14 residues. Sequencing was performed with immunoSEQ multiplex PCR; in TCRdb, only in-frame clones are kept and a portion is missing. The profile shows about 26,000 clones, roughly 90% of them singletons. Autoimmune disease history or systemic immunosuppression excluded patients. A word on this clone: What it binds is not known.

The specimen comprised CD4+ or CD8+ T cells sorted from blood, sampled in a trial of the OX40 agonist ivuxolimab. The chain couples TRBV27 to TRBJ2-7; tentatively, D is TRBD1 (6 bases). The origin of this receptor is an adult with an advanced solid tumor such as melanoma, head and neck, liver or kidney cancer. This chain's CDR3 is CASSLGDIFDEQYF. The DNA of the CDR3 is TGTGCCAGCAGTTTGGGGGACATCTTTGACGAGCAGTACTTC.